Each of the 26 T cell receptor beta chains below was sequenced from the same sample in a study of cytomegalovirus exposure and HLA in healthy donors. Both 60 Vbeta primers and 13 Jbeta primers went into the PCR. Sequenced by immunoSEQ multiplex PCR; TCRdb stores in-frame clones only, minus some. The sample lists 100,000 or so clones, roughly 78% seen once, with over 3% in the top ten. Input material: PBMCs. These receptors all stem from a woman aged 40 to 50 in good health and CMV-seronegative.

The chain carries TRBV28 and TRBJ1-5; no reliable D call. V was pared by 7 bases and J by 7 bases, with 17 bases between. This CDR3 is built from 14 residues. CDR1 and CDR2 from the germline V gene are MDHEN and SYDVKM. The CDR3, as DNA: TGTGCCAGCACCCGGGTCTCGCGTGAGCAGCCCCAGCATTTT. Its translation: CASTRVSREQPQHF.

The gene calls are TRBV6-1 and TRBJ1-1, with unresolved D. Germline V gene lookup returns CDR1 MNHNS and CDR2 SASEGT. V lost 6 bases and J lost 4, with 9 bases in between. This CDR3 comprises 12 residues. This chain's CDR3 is CASRGVGTEAFF. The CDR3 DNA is TGTGCCAGCAGAGGAGTTGGCACTGAAGCTTTCTTT.

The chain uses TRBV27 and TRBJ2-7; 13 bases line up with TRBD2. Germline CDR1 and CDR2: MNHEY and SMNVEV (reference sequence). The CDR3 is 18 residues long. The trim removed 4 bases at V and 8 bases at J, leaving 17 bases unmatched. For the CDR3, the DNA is TGTGCCAGCAGTTCCCTGACTAGCGGGAGGCCCTCGGAGTCCAAGCAGTACTTC. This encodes CASSSLTSGRPSESKQYF.

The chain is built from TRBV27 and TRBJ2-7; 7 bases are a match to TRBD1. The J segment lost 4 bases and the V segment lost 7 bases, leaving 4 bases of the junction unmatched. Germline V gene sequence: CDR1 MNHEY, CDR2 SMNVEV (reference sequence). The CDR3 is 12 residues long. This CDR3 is CASKGALYEQYF. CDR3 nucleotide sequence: TGTGCCAGCAAGGGGGCGCTTTACGAGCAGTACTTC.

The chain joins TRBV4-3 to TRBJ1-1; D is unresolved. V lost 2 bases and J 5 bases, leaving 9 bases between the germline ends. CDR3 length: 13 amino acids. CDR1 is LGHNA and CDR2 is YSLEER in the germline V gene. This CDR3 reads CASSQMTKTEAFF. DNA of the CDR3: TGCGCCAGCAGCCAAATGACAAAAACTGAAGCTTTCTTT.

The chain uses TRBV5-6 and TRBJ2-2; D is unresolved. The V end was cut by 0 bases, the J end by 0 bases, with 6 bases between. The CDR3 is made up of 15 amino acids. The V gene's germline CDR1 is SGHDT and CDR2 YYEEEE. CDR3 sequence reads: CASSLGYTNTGELFF. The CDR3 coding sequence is TGTGCCAGCAGCTTGGGCTATACGAACACCGGGGAGCTGTTTTTT.

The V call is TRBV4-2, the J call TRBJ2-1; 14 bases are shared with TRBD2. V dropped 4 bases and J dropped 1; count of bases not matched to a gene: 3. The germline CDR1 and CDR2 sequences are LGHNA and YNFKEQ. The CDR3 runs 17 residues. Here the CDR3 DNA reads TGTGCCAGCAGCCCCGGACTAGCGGGAGGTTCCTACAATGAGCAGTTCTTC. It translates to CASSPGLAGGSYNEQFF.

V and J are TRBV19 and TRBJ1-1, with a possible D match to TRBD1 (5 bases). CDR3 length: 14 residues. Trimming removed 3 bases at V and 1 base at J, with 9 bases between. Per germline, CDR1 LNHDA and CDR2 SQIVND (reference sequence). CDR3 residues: CASSIRESNTEAFF. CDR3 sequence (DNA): TGTGCCAGTAGTATCAGGGAATCGAACACTGAAGCTTTCTTT. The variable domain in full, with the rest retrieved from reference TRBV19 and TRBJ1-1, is DGGITQSPKYLFRKEGQNVTLSCEQNLNHDAMYWYRQDPGQGLRLIYYSQIVNDFQKGDIAEGYSVSREKKESFPLTVTSAQKNPTAFYLCASSIRESNTEAFFGQGTRLTVV.

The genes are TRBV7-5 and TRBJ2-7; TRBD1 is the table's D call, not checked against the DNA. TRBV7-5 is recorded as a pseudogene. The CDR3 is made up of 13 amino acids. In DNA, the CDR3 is TGTGTCAGAAGCAACGACAGGGCCCACGAGCAGTACTTC. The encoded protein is CVRSNDRAHEQYF.

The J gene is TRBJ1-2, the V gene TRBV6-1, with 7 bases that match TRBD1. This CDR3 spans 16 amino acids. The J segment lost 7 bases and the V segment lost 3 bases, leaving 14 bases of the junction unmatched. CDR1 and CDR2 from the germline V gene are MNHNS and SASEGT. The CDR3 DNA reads TGTGCCAGCAGTGAGGCCAATACAGGGGTGTCGAGTGGCTACACCTTC. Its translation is CASSEANTGVSSGYTF.

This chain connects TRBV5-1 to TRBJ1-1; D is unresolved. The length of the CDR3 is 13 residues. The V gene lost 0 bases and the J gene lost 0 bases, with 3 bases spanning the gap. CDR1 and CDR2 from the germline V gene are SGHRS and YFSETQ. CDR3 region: CASSLVLNTEAFF. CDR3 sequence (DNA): TGCGCCAGCAGCTTGGTCTTGAACACTGAAGCTTTCTTT.

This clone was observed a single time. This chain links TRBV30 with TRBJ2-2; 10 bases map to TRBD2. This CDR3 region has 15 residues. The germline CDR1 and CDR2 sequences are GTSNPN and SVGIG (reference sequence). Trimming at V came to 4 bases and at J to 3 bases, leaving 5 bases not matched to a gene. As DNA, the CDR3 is TGTGCCTGGATACGTAGCGGGAGGCACACCGGGGAGCTGTTTTTT. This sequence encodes CAWIRSGRHTGELFF.

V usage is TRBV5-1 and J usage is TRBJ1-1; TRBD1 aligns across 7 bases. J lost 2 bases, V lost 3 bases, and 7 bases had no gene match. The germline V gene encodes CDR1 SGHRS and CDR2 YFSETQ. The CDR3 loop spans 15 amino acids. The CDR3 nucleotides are TGCGCCAGCAGCTCCTGGGACAGACCTAACACTGAAGCTTTCTTT. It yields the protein CASSSWDRPNTEAFF.

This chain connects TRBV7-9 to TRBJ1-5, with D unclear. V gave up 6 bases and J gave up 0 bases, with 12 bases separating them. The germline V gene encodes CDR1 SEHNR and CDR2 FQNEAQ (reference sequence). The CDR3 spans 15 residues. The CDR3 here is CASSPPGNSNQPQHF. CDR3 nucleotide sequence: TGTGCCAGCAGTCCTCCCGGGAATAGCAATCAGCCCCAGCATTTT.

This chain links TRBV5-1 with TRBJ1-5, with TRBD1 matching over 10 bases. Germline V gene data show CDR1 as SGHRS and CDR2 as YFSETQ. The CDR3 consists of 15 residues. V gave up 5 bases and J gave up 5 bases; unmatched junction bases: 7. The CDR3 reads CASRPGTGDDQPQHF. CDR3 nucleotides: TGCGCCAGCAGGCCCGGGACAGGGGATGATCAGCCCCAGCATTTT.

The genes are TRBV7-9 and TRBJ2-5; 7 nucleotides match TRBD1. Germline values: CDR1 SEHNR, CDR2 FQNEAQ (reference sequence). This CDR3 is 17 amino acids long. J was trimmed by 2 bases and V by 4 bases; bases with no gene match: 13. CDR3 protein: CASSSTNRGPAQETQYF. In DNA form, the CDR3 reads TGTGCCAGCAGCTCCACCAACAGGGGACCTGCTCAAGAGACCCAGTACTTC. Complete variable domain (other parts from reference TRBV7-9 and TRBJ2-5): DTGVSQNPRHKITKRGQNVTFRCDPISEHNRLYWYRQTLGQGPEFLTYFQNEAQLEKSRLLSDRFSAERPKGSFSTLEIQRTEQGDSAMYLCASSSTNRGPAQETQYFGPGTRLLVL.

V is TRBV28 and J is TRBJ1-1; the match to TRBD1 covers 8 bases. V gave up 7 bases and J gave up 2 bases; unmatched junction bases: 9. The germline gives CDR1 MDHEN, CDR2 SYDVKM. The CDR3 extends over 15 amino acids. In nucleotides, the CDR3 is TGTGCCAGCACCCCCCGGGACAGGCTAAACACTGAAGCTTTCTTT. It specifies CASTPRDRLNTEAFF. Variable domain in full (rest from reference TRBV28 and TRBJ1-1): DVKVTQSSRYLVKRTGEKVFLECVQDMDHENMFWYRQDPGLGLRLIYFSYDVKMKEKGDIPEGYSVSREKKERFSLILESASTNQTSMYLCASTPRDRLNTEAFFGQGTRLTVV.

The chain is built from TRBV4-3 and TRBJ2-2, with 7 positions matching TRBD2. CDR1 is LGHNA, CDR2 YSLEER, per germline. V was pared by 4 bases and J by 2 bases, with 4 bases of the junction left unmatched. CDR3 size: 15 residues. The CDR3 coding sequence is TGCGCCAGCAGCCCCGGGACTACAAACACCGGGGAGCTGTTTTTT. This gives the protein CASSPGTTNTGELFF.

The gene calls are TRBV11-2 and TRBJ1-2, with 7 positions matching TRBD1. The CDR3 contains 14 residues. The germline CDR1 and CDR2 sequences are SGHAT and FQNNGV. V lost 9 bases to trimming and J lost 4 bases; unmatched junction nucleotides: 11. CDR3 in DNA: TGTGCCAGTTCAAGACAGGGCCCACTCTATGGCTACACCTTC. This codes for CASSRQGPLYGYTF.

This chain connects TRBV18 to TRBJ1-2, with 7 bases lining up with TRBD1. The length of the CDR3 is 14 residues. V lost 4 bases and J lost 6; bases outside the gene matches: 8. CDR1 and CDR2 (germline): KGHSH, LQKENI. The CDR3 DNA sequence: TGTGCCAGCTCACTCGACAGGGAAGGACATGGCTACACCTTC. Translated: CASSLDREGHGYTF.

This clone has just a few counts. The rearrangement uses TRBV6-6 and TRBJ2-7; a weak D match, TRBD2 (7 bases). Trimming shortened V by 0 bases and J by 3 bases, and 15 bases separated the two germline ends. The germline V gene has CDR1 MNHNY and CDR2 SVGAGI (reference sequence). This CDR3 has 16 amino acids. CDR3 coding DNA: TGTGCCAGCAGTTACTCCCGCCGAGGGGGGGGCTACGAGCAGTACTTC. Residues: CASSYSRRGGGYEQYF.

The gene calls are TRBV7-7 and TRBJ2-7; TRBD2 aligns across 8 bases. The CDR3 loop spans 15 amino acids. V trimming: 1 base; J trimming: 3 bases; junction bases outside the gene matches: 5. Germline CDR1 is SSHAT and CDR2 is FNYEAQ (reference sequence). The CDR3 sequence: CASSLGAGGHYEQYF. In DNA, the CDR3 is TGTGCCAGCAGCTTAGGGGCGGGGGGACACTACGAGCAGTACTTC.

The CDR3 region is CAWSEQGVLAAFF. CDR3 bases: TGTGCCTGGAGTGAACAGGGGGTACTAGCAGCTTTCTTT. The V call is TRBV30, the J call TRBJ1-1, with 8 bases identical to TRBD1. Germline lookup yields CDR1 GTSNPN and CDR2 SVGIG (reference sequence). V shed 1 base, J shed 10 bases, and the junction held 8 bases outside the gene matches. This CDR3 is built from 13 residues.

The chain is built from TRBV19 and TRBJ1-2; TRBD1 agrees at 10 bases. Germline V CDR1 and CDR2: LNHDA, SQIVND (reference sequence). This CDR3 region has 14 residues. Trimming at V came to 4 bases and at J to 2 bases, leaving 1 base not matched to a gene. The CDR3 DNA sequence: TGTGCCAGTAGTACGACAGGGGGCAACTATGGCTACACCTTC. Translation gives CASSTTGGNYGYTF.

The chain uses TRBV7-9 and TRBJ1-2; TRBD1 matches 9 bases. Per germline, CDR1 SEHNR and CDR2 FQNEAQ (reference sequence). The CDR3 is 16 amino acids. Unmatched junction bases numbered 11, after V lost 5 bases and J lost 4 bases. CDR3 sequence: CASSPWTGERIYGYTF. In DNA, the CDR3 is TGTGCCAGCAGCCCTTGGACAGGGGAGAGAATCTATGGCTACACCTTC.

In DNA, the CDR3 is TGCAGCGTTGATGTCCGTCACACCGGGGAGCTGTTTTTT. Protein: CSVDVRHTGELFF. The chain employs TRBV29-1 and TRBJ2-2; D remains ambiguous. Germline CDR1 and CDR2: SQVTM and ANQGSEA. Deletions cut 3 bases from V and 3 bases from J, with 8 bases between. The CDR3 extends over 13 amino acids.